The following is a TCR beta chain sequence with its context. Its antigen is not known. The data were taken from a study of T cell responses to AZD1222 COVID-19 vaccine. Findings and limits, study-wide: The sample set comprised mostly white British donors with more females, and clonal diversity was possibly underestimated. The number of AZD1222 recipients seropositive at baseline was only 5 to 7. In all cases, repertoires were sampled only after the peak T cell response.

The data were produced by immunoSEQ multiplex PCR, yet TCRdb's version contains in-frame clones alone and is incomplete. The sample includes some 150,000 clones, about 89% of them seen just once. The CDR3 has 17 amino acids. Looked up from germline, CDR1 is LNHDA and CDR2 is SQIVND (reference sequence). Trimming shortened V by 0 bases and J by 0 bases, and 14 bases separated the two germline ends. Sequences were derived from peripheral blood, sampled on day 0 of AZD1222 vaccination. The rearrangement links TRBV19 to TRBJ1-2, with D possibly being TRBD1 (5 bases). The receptor was isolated from an adult in good health. This CDR3 reads CASSIEGPATTNYGYTF. DNA of the CDR3: TGTGCCAGTAGTATAGAGGGACCGGCGACTACTAACTATGGCTACACCTTC.